A selection of T cell receptor beta chains follows, all from one sample in a study of CD8 T cells in Susac syndrome. TCRdb re-called the immunoSEQ multiplex PCR reads through MiXCR, storing one row per CDR3 protein. Of 120,000 or so distinct CDR3 sequences in the sample, around 94% were seen once. The sequenced sample was CD8+ T cells from PBMCs. These receptors all stem from a human donor with Susac syndrome. Both conserved end residues are part of each CDR3. Each record gives: J gene, clone size, D gene, V gene, CDR3 protein, CDR3 DNA. A D gene is named only where the DNA matches it firmly. Clone sizes are given selectively: once, few, many, or a class where the clone is expanded.

>TRBJ2-7|-|-|TRBV6-2/TRBV6-3
CASSHPLTSYEQYF
TGTGCCAGCAGCCACCCGCTGACCTCCTACGAGCAGTACTTC
>TRBJ2-5|-|-|TRBV14
CASSQLNQETQYF
TGTGCCAGCAGCCAATTGAACCAAGAGACCCAGTACTTC
>TRBJ1-1|-|TRBD1|TRBV5-1
CASSLDGPETGGTEAFF
TGCGCCAGCAGCTTGGATGGGCCAGAAACAGGGGGCACTGAAGCTTTCTTT
>TRBJ1-1|-|-|TRBV6-6
CASRTGLLDHAFF
TGTGCCAGCAGAACAGGACTCCTAGATCATGCTTTCTTT
>TRBJ2-2|-|TRBD1|TRBV24-1
CATSDGTGEAGELFF
TGTGCCACCAGTGATGGGACAGGGGAGGCCGGGGAGCTGTTTTTT
>TRBJ2-5|-|TRBD2|TRBV20-1
CSARYPGGSETQYF
TGCAGTGCTAGGTACCCGGGGGGGTCAGAGACCCAGTACTTC
>TRBJ2-2|once|TRBD1|TRBV12-3/TRBV12-4
CASSGETTGGIANTGELFF
TGTGCCAGCAGTGGGGAAACGACAGGGGGGATCGCGAACACCGGGGAGCTGTTTTTT
>TRBJ1-1|few|-|TRBV20-1
CSARDVLGDVEAFF
TGCAGTGCTAGAGATGTTCTTGGGGATGTAGAGGCTTTCTTT
>TRBJ2-1|-|-|TRBV7-9
CASSTHSNNEQFF
TGTGCCAGCAGCACCCACTCGAACAATGAGCAGTTCTTC
>TRBJ1-4|-|TRBD1|TRBV27
CASSHGTESNEKLFF
TGTGCCAGCAGTCACGGGACAGAGTCTAATGAAAAACTGTTTTTT
>TRBJ1-1|-|TRBD1|TRBV7-9
CASSVGTGENEAFF
TGTGCCAGCAGCGTCGGGACAGGGGAAAATGAAGCTTTCTTT
>TRBJ2-2|once|-|TRBV11-1
CASSTPGRANTGELFF
TGTGCCAGCAGTACACCGGGACGGGCGAACACCGGGGAGCTGTTTTTT
>TRBJ1-1|-|-|TRBV19
CASSIESRGHLNTEAFF
TGTGCCAGTAGTATAGAGAGTAGGGGACACTTGAACACTGAAGCTTTCTTT
>TRBJ2-5|-|-|TRBV5-4
CASSLTQAEETQYF
TGTGCCAGCAGCTTAACCCAGGCGGAGGAGACCCAGTACTTC
>TRBJ2-7|-|-|TRBV7-8
CASSLSQAETYEQYF
TGTGCCAGCAGCTTATCACAGGCCGAAACCTACGAGCAGTACTTC
>TRBJ2-1|-|-|TRBV4-1
CASSQVGGVNEQFF
TGCGCCAGCAGCCAAGTCGGCGGGGTTAATGAGCAGTTCTTC
>TRBJ2-7|-|TRBD2|TRBV27
CASSFQRGAQDEQYF
TGTGCCAGCAGTTTTCAGCGGGGGGCCCAGGACGAGCAGTACTTC
>TRBJ1-1|once|-|TRBV12-3/TRBV12-4
CASSIISWGTEAFF
TGTGCCAGCAGTATAATCAGCTGGGGCACTGAAGCTTTCTTT
>TRBJ2-1|once|-|TRBV27
CASIGSVLNEQFF
TGTGCCAGCATCGGCAGCGTACTCAATGAGCAGTTCTTC
>TRBJ2-3|-|-|TRBV12-3/TRBV12-4
CASSDGQTSTDTQYF
TGTGCCAGCAGTGATGGACAGACTAGCACAGATACGCAGTATTTT
>TRBJ2-2|-|TRBD2|TRBV3-1
CASSQLELAGGYSTGELFF
TGTGCCAGCAGCCAGTTGGAGCTAGCGGGAGGTTATAGCACCGGGGAGCTGTTTTTT
>TRBJ2-1|-|-|TRBV14
CASSQVQGGYNEQFF
TGTGCCAGCAGCCAAGTTCAGGGGGGCTACAATGAGCAGTTCTTC